This T cell receptor beta chain was found in a study of cytomegalovirus exposure and HLA in healthy donors. The CDR3 totals 14 residues. V shed 0 bases and J shed 0 bases, with 4 bases lying between them. The V gene's germline CDR1 is SGDLS and CDR2 YYNGEE. Use of 60 Vbeta and 13 Jbeta primers characterized the PCR. The method was immunoSEQ multiplex PCR; TCRdb's version includes in-frame clones alone and lacks a portion of them. The sample has around 99,000 clones; 82% are singletons. The sample was PBMCs. The TCR originated in a young man in good health and CMV-seropositive. The J gene is TRBJ1-3, the V gene TRBV9; no reliable D call. The CDR3 DNA sequence: TGTGCCAGCAGCGTAGGAGACTCTGGAAACACCATATATTTT. Its translation is CASSVGDSGNTIYF.